The clone carrying this TCR beta chain appeared a single time. Its antigen is currently unknown. The data belong to a study of post-analysis software for immune sequencing data. Study-level background: The disease courses spanned relapsing-remitting, secondary progressive and progressive-relapsing forms of multiple sclerosis. Study observations and caveats: Patients used five TRBV segments, including TRBV5-6, TRBV5-1 and TRBV20-1, more often than controls. Normalized Chao1 diversity was significantly lower in multiple sclerosis patients than in controls. The authors found that F measure strongly co-clustered same-batch samples.

Germline V lookup: CDR1 DFQATT, CDR2 SNEGSKA (reference sequence). The CDR3 is 14 amino acids. Trimming cost V 0 bases and J 5 bases, with 12 bases left between them. Prepared libraries of TCR beta cDNA carried unique molecular identifiers. A population of 1 to 10 million T cells gave rise to roughly 0.5 million cDNA molecules. MiXCR, applied by TCRdb to the PCR reads, yields one record per CDR3 protein. The sample holds 800,000 to 950,000 distinct CDR3 sequences, about 50% seen once. The clonotype originates from a girl between 10 and 17 years old with multiple sclerosis. The chain uses TRBV20-1 and TRBJ2-3, with D possibly being TRBD2 (5 bases). The specimen sequenced was blood. CDR3 coding DNA: TGCAGTGCTAGAGATACTAGAGCCGGAGATACGCAGTATTTT. Amino acids: CSARDTRAGDTQYF.